This TCR beta chain comes out of a study of vaccination effects on CD4 cells after COVID-19. Before sequencing took place, the ViraFEST assay used viral peptide pools to expand antigen-specific CD4+ T cells. Isolating CD4+ T cells followed about 11 days of culture. People in the vaccine group had not been infected with SARS-CoV-2 before, and their nucleocapsid antibodies were negative. About this clone itself: Its specificity is not known.

Measured with immunoSEQ multiplex PCR; TCRdb has only the in-frame clones, and not every one. The sample records approximately 74,000 clones, roughly 79% being singletons. The CDR3 sequence is 15 residues long. The V end lost 2 bases, the J end lost 0 bases, and 8 bases lay between the germline ends. Germline V gene data show CDR1 as LGHDT and CDR2 as YNNKEL (reference sequence). This chain uses TRBV3-1 (or the pseudogene TRBV3-2) with TRBJ2-1; D remains unclear. This clonotype was obtained from a human donor who received a COVID-19 vaccine. Specimen: CD4+ T cells from PBMCs cultured with HCoV-NL63 spike peptides, collected before COVID-19 vaccination. The CDR3 coding sequence is TGTGCCAGCAGCCAAAGCAGCCCCTCCTACAATGAGCAGTTCTTC. Protein: CASSQSSPSYNEQFF.